The clone carrying this T cell receptor beta chain was picked up many times. Its matching antigen is unknown. Researchers built TCR beta libraries using quantitative 5'-RACE with molecular barcodes. TCRdb reanalysed the 5' RACE reads using MiXCR and keeps one entry per CDR3 protein. The sample shows 300,000 to 400,000 distinct CDR3 sequences, 11% of them seen only once. The CDR3 loop spans 15 amino acids. V lost 0 bases and J 1 base, leaving 6 bases between the germline ends. Per germline, CDR1 LNHNV and CDR2 YYDKDF (reference sequence). The sample originates from a study of CD8 T cells in ankylosing spondylitis. General study findings and limits: Significant enrichment of disease-linked clones was reportedly seen in matched ankylosing spondylitis synovial fluid. One TCR beta motif, made up of eight highly homologous variants, appeared characteristic of ankylosing spondylitis blood.

The sequencing input was blood, either unsorted or a sorted T cell fraction (not recorded which). The source of this sequence is a female donor with ankylosing spondylitis or in good health (not recorded which). The chain is built from TRBV15 and TRBJ2-2; D remains unclear. CDR3 in amino acids: CATSRDLGNTGELFF. The CDR3, as DNA: TGTGCCACCAGCAGAGATTTGGGGAACACCGGGGAGCTGTTTTTT.